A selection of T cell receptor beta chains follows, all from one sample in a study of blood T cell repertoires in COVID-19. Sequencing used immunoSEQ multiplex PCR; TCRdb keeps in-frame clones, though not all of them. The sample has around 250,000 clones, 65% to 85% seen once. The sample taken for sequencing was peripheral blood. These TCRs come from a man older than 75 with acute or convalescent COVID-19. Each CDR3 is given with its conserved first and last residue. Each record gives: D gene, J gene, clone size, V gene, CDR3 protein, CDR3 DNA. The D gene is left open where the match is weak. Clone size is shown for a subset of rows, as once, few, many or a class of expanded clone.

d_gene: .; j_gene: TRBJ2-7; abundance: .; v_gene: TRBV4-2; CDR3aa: CASSQAGGSLSYEQYF; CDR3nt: TGTGCCAGCAGCCAAGCTGGCGGGTCCTTATCCTACGAGCAGTACTTC
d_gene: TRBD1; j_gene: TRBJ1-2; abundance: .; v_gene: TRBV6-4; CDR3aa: CASSADRGGYGYTF; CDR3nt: TGTGCCAGCAGTGCGGACAGGGGAGGCTATGGCTACACCTTC
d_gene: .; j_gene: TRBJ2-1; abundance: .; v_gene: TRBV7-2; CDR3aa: CASSLGPVTYNEQFF; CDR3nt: TGTGCCAGCAGCTTAGGTCCAGTTACCTACAATGAGCAGTTCTTC
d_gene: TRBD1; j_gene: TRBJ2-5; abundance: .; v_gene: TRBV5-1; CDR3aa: CASSSGQGGTETQYF; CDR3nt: TGCGCCAGCAGCTCGGGACAGGGAGGGACAGAGACCCAGTACTTC
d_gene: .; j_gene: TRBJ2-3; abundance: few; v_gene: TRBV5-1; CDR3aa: CASSLAGSTDTQYF; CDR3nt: TGCGCCAGCAGCTTGGCAGGGAGCACAGATACGCAGTATTTT
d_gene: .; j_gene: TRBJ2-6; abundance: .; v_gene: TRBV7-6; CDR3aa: CASSLDGGTANLGANVLTF; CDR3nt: TGTGCCAGCAGCTTAGATGGCGGGACGGCCAATTTGGGGGCCAACGTCCTGACTTTC
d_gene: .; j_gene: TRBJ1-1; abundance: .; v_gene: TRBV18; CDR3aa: CASSPPQDTEAFF; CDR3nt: TGTGCCAGCTCACCACCGCAGGACACTGAAGCTTTCTTT
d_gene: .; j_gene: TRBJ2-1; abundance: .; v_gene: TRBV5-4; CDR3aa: CASSLEGSYNEQFF; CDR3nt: TGTGCCAGCAGCTTAGAGGGCTCCTACAATGAGCAGTTCTTC
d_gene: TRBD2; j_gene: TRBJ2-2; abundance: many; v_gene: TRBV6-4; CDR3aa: CASSPTSGATGELFF; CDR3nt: TGTGCCAGCAGCCCGACTAGCGGAGCGACCGGGGAGCTGTTTTTT
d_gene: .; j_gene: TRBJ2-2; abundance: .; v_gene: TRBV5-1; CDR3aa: CASSFDMRGAGELFF; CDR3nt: TGCGCCAGCAGCTTTGATATGCGGGGTGCCGGGGAGCTGTTTTTT
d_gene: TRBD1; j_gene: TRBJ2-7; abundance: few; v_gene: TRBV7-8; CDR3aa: CASSLGLGGTGPYEQYF; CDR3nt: TGTGCCAGCAGCTTAGGGTTAGGAGGGACAGGCCCCTACGAGCAGTACTTC
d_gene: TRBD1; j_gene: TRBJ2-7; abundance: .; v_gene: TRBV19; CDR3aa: CASSINRGSQEQYF; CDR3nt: TGTGCCAGTAGTATAAACAGGGGGTCGCAGGAGCAGTACTTC
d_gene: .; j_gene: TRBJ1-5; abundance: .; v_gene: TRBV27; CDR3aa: CASRPGVVSNQPQHF; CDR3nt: TGTGCCAGCAGACCAGGGGTGGTAAGCAATCAGCCCCAGCATTTT
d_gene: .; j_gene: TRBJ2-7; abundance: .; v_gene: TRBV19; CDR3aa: CASREAESSYEQYF; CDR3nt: TGTGCCAGTAGGGAGGCAGAAAGCTCCTACGAGCAGTACTTC
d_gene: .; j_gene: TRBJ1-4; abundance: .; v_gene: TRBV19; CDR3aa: CASSILRGATNEKLFF; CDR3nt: TGTGCCAGTAGTATTTTGCGGGGAGCAACTAATGAAAAACTGTTTTTT
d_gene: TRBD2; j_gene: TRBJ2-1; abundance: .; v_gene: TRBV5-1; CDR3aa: CASSGTSGRRNEQFF; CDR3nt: TGCGCCAGCAGCGGGACTAGCGGGAGACGGAATGAGCAGTTCTTC
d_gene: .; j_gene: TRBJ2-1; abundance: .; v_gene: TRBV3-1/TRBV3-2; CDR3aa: CASSRLAGYNEQFF; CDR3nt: TGTGCCAGCAGCCGCCTCGCGGGATACAATGAGCAGTTCTTC
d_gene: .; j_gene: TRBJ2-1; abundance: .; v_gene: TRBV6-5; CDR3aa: CASSLEPPPYNEQFF; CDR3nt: TGTGCCAGCAGTCTCGAGCCCCCGCCGTACAATGAGCAGTTCTTC
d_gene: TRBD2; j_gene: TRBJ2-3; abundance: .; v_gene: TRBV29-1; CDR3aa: CSVKRVAGEVGDTQYF; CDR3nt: TGCAGCGTTAAAAGGGTAGCGGGAGAAGTAGGAGATACGCAGTATTTT
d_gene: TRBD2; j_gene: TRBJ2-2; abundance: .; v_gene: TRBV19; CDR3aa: CASSMGLAGGRRDTGELFF; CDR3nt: TGTGCCAGTAGTATGGGACTAGCGGGAGGGCGGCGGGACACCGGGGAGCTGTTTTTT
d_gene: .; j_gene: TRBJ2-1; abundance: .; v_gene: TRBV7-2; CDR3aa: CASRRGQPYNEQFF; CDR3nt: TGTGCCAGCAGACGAGGACAGCCCTACAATGAGCAGTTCTTC
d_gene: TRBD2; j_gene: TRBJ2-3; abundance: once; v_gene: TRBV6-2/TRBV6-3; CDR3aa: CASSFLGLAASTDTQYF; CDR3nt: TGTGCCAGCAGTTTCCTGGGACTAGCGGCTAGCACAGATACGCAGTATTTT
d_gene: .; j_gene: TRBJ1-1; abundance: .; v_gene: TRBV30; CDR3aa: CAWTITRGAGTEAFF; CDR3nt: TGTGCCTGGACCATCACTCGGGGGGCCGGCACTGAAGCTTTCTTT
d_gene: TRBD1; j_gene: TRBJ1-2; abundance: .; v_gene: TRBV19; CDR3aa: CASRPGQGNYGYTF; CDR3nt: TGTGCCAGTAGACCGGGACAGGGGAACTATGGCTACACCTTC
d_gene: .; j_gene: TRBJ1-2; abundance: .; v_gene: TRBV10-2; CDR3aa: CASSESPTVGGYTF; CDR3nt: TGCGCCAGCAGTGAGTCACCGACAGTGGGTGGCTACACCTTC
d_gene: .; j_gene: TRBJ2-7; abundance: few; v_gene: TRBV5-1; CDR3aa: CASSFGPGSSYEQYF; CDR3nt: TGCGCCAGCAGCTTCGGTCCCGGGAGCTCCTACGAGCAGTACTTC
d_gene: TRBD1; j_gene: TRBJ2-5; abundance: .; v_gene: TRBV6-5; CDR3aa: CASSYTTGDGETQYF; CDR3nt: TGTGCCAGCAGTTACACCACAGGGGACGGGGAGACCCAGTACTTC
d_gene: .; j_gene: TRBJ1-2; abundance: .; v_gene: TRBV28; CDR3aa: CASRTDSYGYTF; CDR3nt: TGTGCCAGTCGGACTGACTCCTATGGCTACACCTTC
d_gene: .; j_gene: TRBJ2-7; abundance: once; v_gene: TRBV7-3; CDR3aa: CASSLGGSGYEQYF; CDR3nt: TGTGCCAGCAGCTTAGGTGGTAGCGGCTACGAGCAGTACTTC
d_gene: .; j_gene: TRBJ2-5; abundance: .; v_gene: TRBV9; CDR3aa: CASNQQWREETQYF; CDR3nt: TGTGCCAGCAACCAACAGTGGAGGGAAGAGACCCAGTACTTC
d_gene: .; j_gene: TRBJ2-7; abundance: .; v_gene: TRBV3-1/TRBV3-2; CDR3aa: CASSQDVNGYEQYF; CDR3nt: TGTGCCAGCAGCCAAGATGTTAACGGCTACGAGCAGTACTTC
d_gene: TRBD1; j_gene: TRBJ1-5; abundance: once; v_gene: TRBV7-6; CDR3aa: CASSPNRGFNQPQHF; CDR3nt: TGTGCCAGCAGCCCGAACAGGGGTTTTAATCAGCCCCAGCATTTT
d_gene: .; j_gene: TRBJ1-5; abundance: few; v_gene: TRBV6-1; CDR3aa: CASSGGGSLGNQPQHF; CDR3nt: TGTGCCAGCAGTGGGGGGGGATCCCTGGGGAATCAGCCCCAGCATTTT
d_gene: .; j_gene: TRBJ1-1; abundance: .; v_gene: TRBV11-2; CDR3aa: CASSLDPGRGAFF; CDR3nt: TGTGCCAGCAGCTTAGATCCGGGGCGGGGGGCTTTCTTT